This note documents a single TCR beta chain sequence. This sample was included in a study of Graves' ophthalmopathy and Graves' hyperthyroidism. For repertoire sequencing, the TCR beta CDR3 regions were amplified from RNA transcripts. Second-round multiplex PCR came after a first-round RT-PCR that employed HTBI primers. TCRdb re-analysed the multiplex PCR reads in MiXCR, keeping a single row per CDR3 protein. The sample has about 380,000 distinct CDR3 sequences, roughly 14% seen once. Trimming removed 3 bases from V and 2 bases from J, with 8 bases in between. The CDR3 is 12 residues long. Germline V gene lookup returns CDR1 DFQATT and CDR2 SNEGSKA (reference sequence).

The receptor comes from a woman between 18 and 29 years old with stable Graves' hyperthyroidism. The chain uses TRBV20-1 and TRBJ2-7; D gene uncertain. The sequencing sample was made of peripheral blood. The CDR3 protein is CSASQVPYEQYF. In DNA, the CDR3 is TGCAGTGCTAGTCAGGTGCCCTACGAGCAGTACTTC.